The clone carrying this T cell receptor (beta chain) was recorded a few times. Antigen specificity is unknown. Germline and genes: mouse. The observed sequence ends 4 residues before the CDR3 terminus, with the missing tail filled in from the germline J gene. Cells from pooled cutaneous lymph nodes were sorted by CD4, CD8alpha, NKG2D, NKG2ACE and other markers. Extraction and reverse transcription of RNA yielded cDNA as the sequencing template. The repertoire was sequenced with immunoSEQ multiplex PCR; TCRdb's copy has only in-frame clones and lacks some. The sample was found to contain 20,000 or so clones, and every one recurs. This specimen comes from a study of CD8+ T cells in alopecia areata. Study-wide context: The roughly 6-10-week-old female C3H/HeJ mice were given skin taken from approximately 6-13-month-old C3H/HeJ graft donors that had spontaneous alopecia.

Germline V gene data show CDR1 as SGHSA and CDR2 as FRNQAP. CDR3 length: 15 residues. V lost 2 bases, J lost 0 bases, and 9 bases lay in between. The study, taken as a whole, reports: More clonal than normal scalp was lesional scalp, particularly alopecia totalis/universalis.

J is TRBJ2-4 and V is TRBV16; D possibly corresponds to TRBD2 (6 bases). The receptor was isolated from a C3H/HeJ mouse with alopecia areata. For this strain, the MHC haplotype corresponds to H2-k. The sample consisted of CD8+ T cells sorted from a lymph node. The DNA read from the CDR3 is TGTGCAAGCAGCTTACCTGGGGCTAGTCAAAAC. This encodes CASSLPGASQN. The full-length CDR3 reads as CASSLPGASQNTLYF.